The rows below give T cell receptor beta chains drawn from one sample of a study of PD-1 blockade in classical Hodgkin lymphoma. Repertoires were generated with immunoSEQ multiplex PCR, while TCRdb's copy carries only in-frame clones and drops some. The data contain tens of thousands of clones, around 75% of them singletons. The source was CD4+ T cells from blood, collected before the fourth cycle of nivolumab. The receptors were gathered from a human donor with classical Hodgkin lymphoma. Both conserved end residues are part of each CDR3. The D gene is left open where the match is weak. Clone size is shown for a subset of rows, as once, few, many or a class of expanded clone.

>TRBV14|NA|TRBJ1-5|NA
TGTGCCAGCAGCCACAGCAATCAGCCCCAGCATTTT
CASSHSNQPQHF
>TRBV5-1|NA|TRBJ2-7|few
TGCGCCAGCAGCTTGGAGGCTGGCTCCGCCTACGAGCAGTACTTC
CASSLEAGSAYEQYF
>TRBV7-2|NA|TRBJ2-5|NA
TGTGCCAGCAGCCCTGGACACCAAGAGACCCAGTACTTC
CASSPGHQETQYF
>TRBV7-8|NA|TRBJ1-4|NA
TGTGCCAGCAGCAGAGTAGCTACGAATGAAAAACTGTTTTTT
CASSRVATNEKLFF
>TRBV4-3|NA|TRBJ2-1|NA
TGCGCCAGCAGCCAAGATTCGCGATCCTACAATGAGCAGTTCTTC
CASSQDSRSYNEQFF
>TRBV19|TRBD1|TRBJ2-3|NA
TGTGCCAGTAGTCAGGACTCGTTCAGGGGGACGCAGTATTTT
CASSQDSFRGTQYF
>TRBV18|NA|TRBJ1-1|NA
TGTGCCAGCTCACGAGCTATCTCGAACACTGAAGCTTTCTTT
CASSRAISNTEAFF
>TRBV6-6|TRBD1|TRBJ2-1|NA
TGTGCCAGCAGTTACTCGGGACAGGGGGCGATTGAGCAGTTCTTC
CASSYSGQGAIEQFF
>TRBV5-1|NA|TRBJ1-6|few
TGCGCCAGCAGCTTGGAAGGGACGGGTGTGAATTCACCCCTCCACTTT
CASSLEGTGVNSPLHF
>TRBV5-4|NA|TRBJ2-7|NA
TGTGCCAGCAGCTTCAGTCTCTACGAGCAGTACTTC
CASSFSLYEQYF
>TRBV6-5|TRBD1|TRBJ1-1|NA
TGTGCCAGCAGTTCGAGGACAGGGGGCACTGAAGCTTTCTTT
CASSSRTGGTEAFF
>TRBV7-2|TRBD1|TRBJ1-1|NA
TGTGCCAGCAGCTTGACCAGGACAGGGGGACAAGCTTTCTTT
CASSLTRTGGQAFF
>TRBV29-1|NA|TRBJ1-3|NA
TGCAGCGGAGCAGGGCCTGGAAACACCATATATTTT
CSGAGPGNTIYF
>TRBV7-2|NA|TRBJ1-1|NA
TGTGCCAGCAGCTTAGATTCCCCGGGCTTCGGGAGCGCTTTCTTT
CASSLDSPGFGSAFF
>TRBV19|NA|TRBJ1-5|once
TGTGCCAGTAGTACAGACTATAGCAATCAGCCCCAGCATTTT
CASSTDYSNQPQHF
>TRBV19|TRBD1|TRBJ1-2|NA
TGTGCCAGTAGTATTGGGGGACAGCTCTATGGCTACACCTTC
CASSIGGQLYGYTF
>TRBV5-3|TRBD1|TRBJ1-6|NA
TGTGCCAGAAGACGGGGAGGGACAGGGGCCTCACCCCTCCACTTT
CARRRGGTGASPLHF
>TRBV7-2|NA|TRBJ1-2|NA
TGTGCCAGCAGCTCAAACCCGACAGTAGCTAACTATGGCTACACCTTC
CASSSNPTVANYGYTF